This T cell receptor beta chain is from a study of T cell clones after liver transplantation. Between the trimmed V and J ends, which lost 2 bases and 4 bases, there was a span of 7 bases. The CDR3 is 13 amino acids. Some clones are missing from TCRdb's copy, which holds only in-frame ones; the method was immunoSEQ multiplex PCR. This sample has over 15,000 clones, with 80% found just once. This sample comprised CD8+ T cells from blood, obtained 48 months after liver transplant. The rearrangement uses TRBV5-7 and TRBJ2-1; D is unclear. TRBV5-7 is noted as an ORF with a role that remains uncertain. The TCR was taken from a human patient who received a liver transplant. A share of the T cells may be of graft donor origin. CDR3 sequence reads: CASSLPGYNEQFF. In nucleotides, the CDR3 is TGTGCCAGCAGCTTACCTGGATACAATGAGCAGTTCTTC.